These 27 T cell receptor beta chains originate from one sample sequenced in a study of blood T cell repertoires in COVID-19. Measured with immunoSEQ multiplex PCR; TCRdb has only the in-frame clones, and not every one. Among about 160,000 clones listed, around 85% were seen once. Sequencing was performed on PBMCs or T cells enriched from blood (not recorded which). The receptors stem from a woman between 40 and 55 years old with acute COVID-19.

This clone was observed a handful of times. The rearrangement uses TRBV9 and TRBJ1-1; D is perhaps TRBD1 (5 bases). Germline V gene data show CDR1 as SGDLS and CDR2 as YYNGEE. The CDR3 sequence is 15 residues long. V lost 4 bases and J lost 1, with 14 bases in between. In DNA, the CDR3 is TGTGCCAGCAGCAACCCCCTCGGGGGGAACACTGAAGCTTTCTTT. It translates to CASSNPLGGNTEAFF.

This clone was seen a handful of times. This chain links TRBV6-5 with TRBJ1-4; D might be TRBD1 (6 bases). V lost 6 bases and J lost 0, with 8 bases in between. The CDR3 loop spans 14 amino acids. Germline loops: CDR1 MNHEY, CDR2 SVGAGI. CDR3 sequence (DNA): TGTGCCAGCAGGCGGGGGCCAACTAATGAAAAACTGTTTTTT. Translation gives CASRRGPTNEKLFF.

V gene TRBV12-3 or TRBV12-4 combines with J gene TRBJ2-5; D remains unclear. The CDR3 covers 13 residues. The germline V and J ends were trimmed by 4 bases and 4 bases, with 10 bases remaining between them. DNA for the CDR3: TGTGCCAGCAGTTCTACTGGGCGAGAGACCCAGTACTTC. Translated: CASSSTGRETQYF.

The chain links TRBV5-1 to TRBJ2-1; 7 bases are shared with TRBD1. J was trimmed by 4 bases and V by 0 bases; bases with no gene match: 4. The germline gives CDR1 SGHRS, CDR2 YFSETQ. The CDR3 length is 15 residues. Written as DNA, the CDR3 is TGCGCCAGCAGCTTGGCCGGGACAGAATACAATGAGCAGTTCTTC. Protein sequence: CASSLAGTEYNEQFF.

This chain links TRBV11-1 with TRBJ2-4, with 9 bases identical to TRBD1. The trim removed 0 bases at V and 8 bases at J, leaving 8 bases unmatched. The CDR3 has 16 residues. Germline V gives CDR1 SGHAT, CDR2 FQDESV (reference sequence). CDR3 nucleotides: TGTGCCAGCAGCTTAGCCCATACAGGGGGCGCGGACATTCAGTACTTC. Amino acids: CASSLAHTGGADIQYF.

The chain employs TRBV19 and TRBJ2-3; 10 nucleotides align to TRBD2. CDR1 is LNHDA, CDR2 SQIVND, per germline (reference sequence). The CDR3 runs 16 residues. V shed 6 bases and J 0 bases; nucleotides not matched to a gene: 6. This CDR3 reads CASSGRTSGSTDTQYF. The CDR3 DNA sequence: TGTGCCAGTAGCGGGAGGACTAGCGGAAGCACAGATACGCAGTATTTT.

The chain uses TRBV19 and TRBJ2-1; the D gene is possibly TRBD2 (6 bases). CDR3 size: 15 residues. V lost 5 bases and J lost 4, with 15 bases in between. CDR1 and CDR2 (germline): LNHDA, SQIVND (reference sequence). DNA for the CDR3: TGTGCCAGTAGTTCCGCAGGAGGGCCTTACAATGAGCAGTTCTTC. It translates to CASSSAGGPYNEQFF.

Only a few counts were recorded for this clone. Other DNA sequences from this sample encode an identical CDR3 as well. The chain recombines TRBV19 with TRBJ1-2, with unresolved D. This CDR3 has 13 amino acids. Trimming removed 5 bases from V and 5 bases from J, with 12 bases in between. CDR1 is LNHDA, CDR2 SQIVND, per germline (reference sequence). The CDR3 reads CASSSGRSYGYTF. The DNA for the CDR3 is TGTGCCAGTAGTTCGGGTCGAAGTTATGGCTACACCTTC.

This clone was recorded a few times. The chain joins TRBV6-5 to TRBJ2-2, with 10 bases lining up with TRBD2. CDR3 length: 15 residues. V gave up 8 bases and J gave up 3 bases; unmatched junction bases: 6. Germline CDR1 is MNHEY and CDR2 is SVGAGI. CDR3 protein: CASRSGRADTGELFF. The CDR3 bases are TGTGCCAGCCGGAGCGGGAGGGCGGACACCGGGGAGCTGTTTTTT.

This clone turned up a few times. V is TRBV5-5 and J is TRBJ2-4; D not certain. The V gene lost 1 base and the J gene lost 9 bases, with 11 bases spanning the gap. The CDR3 length is 13 residues. Germline lookup yields CDR1 SGHKS and CDR2 YYEKEE (reference sequence). The CDR3 DNA sequence: TGTGCCAGCAGCTTGACAGAGCAGGTCATTCAGTACTTC. Protein: CASSLTEQVIQYF.

The chain links TRBV29-1 to TRBJ2-7, with 7 bases identical to TRBD1. Trimming at V came to 4 bases and at J to 3 bases, leaving 6 bases not matched to a gene. This CDR3 comprises 13 residues. Germline values: CDR1 SQVTM, CDR2 ANQGSEA. CDR3 in amino acids: CSVGDSTNYEQYF. CDR3 nucleotides: TGCAGCGTTGGGGACAGCACTAACTACGAGCAGTACTTC.

The chain combines TRBV5-1 with TRBJ2-3; 8 bases line up with TRBD1. With V trimmed by 3 bases and J by 0 bases, 3 bases remained unmatched. This CDR3 spans 15 amino acids. The germline V gene has CDR1 SGHRS and CDR2 YFSETQ. In nucleotides, the CDR3 is TGCGCCAGCAGCTACGGACAGGGAAGCACAGATACGCAGTATTTT. It translates to CASSYGQGSTDTQYF. The full variable domain, with the rest looked up from reference TRBV5-1 and TRBJ2-3, is KAGVTQTPRYLIKTRGQQVTLSCSPISGHRSVSWYQQTPGQGLQFLFEYFSETQRNKGNFPGRFSGRQFSNSRSEMNVSTLELGDSALYLCASSYGQGSTDTQYFGPGTRLTVL.

The chain employs TRBV28 and TRBJ1-6; 7 positions agree with TRBD1. Germline-derived CDR1 and CDR2 are MDHEN and SYDVKM. V lost 6 bases, J lost 4 bases, and 6 bases stayed unmatched. The CDR3 extends over 15 amino acids. CDR3 loop: CASRPGTAYNSPLHF. The CDR3 bases are TGTGCCAGCAGACCCGGGACAGCATATAATTCACCCCTCCACTTT.

The chain employs TRBV11-2 and TRBJ2-1, with TRBD2 matching 10 bases. V gave up 3 bases and J gave up 7 bases; unmatched junction bases: 12. This CDR3 contains 17 residues. Germline V gene data show CDR1 as SGHAT and CDR2 as FQNNGV. CDR3 bases: TGTGCCAGCAGCTTTTTCTCTGGCGTAGCGGGGGGTAATGAGCAGTTCTTC. Its translation is CASSFFSGVAGGNEQFF.

The chain carries TRBV5-4 and TRBJ1-2; TRBD1 matches 10 bases. V gave up 6 bases and J gave up 8 bases; unmatched junction bases: 7. The CDR3 runs 13 residues. Germline CDR1 SGHNT, CDR2 YYREEE (reference sequence). In DNA form, the CDR3 reads TGTGCCAGCATTCGACAGGGGGCGGCCGGCTACACCTTC. The encoded protein is CASIRQGAAGYTF.

This clone was picked up one time. The V and J genes are TRBV28 and TRBJ1-1, with 7 bases that match TRBD1. This CDR3 region has 15 residues. V gave up 7 bases and J gave up 1 base; unmatched junction bases: 9. CDR1 is MDHEN and CDR2 is SYDVKM in the germline V gene. The CDR3 sequence is CASIQWGTANTEAFF. The CDR3 bases are TGTGCCAGCATCCAATGGGGGACAGCGAACACTGAAGCTTTCTTT.

The chain employs TRBV5-6 and TRBJ1-5, with 10 positions matching TRBD1. The germline gives CDR1 SGHDT, CDR2 YYEEEE. V was pared by 4 bases and J by 2 bases, with 6 bases of the junction left unmatched. The CDR3 length is 16 residues. The CDR3 DNA reads as TGTGCCAGCAGCGCGACAGGGGGCGAGGGCAATCAGCCCCAGCATTTT. Translated: CASSATGGEGNQPQHF. Full variable domain (missing parts from reference TRBV5-6 and TRBJ1-5): DAGVTQSPTHLIKTRGQQVTLRCSPKSGHDTVSWYQQALGQGPQFIFQYYEEEERQRGNFPDRFSGHQFPNYSSELNVNALLLGDSALYLCASSATGGEGNQPQHFGDGTRLSIL.

The CDR3 sequence: CAREAMTGCYSGNTIYF. The CDR3 bases are TGCGCCAGAGAGGCGATGACAGGGTGTTACTCTGGAAACACCATATATTTT. The genes are TRBV5-1 and TRBJ1-3; 7 bases map to TRBD1. The CDR3 loop spans 17 amino acids. The germline V gene encodes CDR1 SGHRS and CDR2 YFSETQ. After removal of 8 bases from V and 0 bases from J, the junction contained 14 bases not matched to a gene.

This chain uses TRBV2 with TRBJ1-5; tentative D call: TRBD1 (6 bases). CDR1 and CDR2 (germline): SNHLY, FYNNEI. The CDR3 length is 15 residues. With 5 bases removed from V and 4 bases from J, the gap between germline ends came to 15 bases. The CDR3 reads CASSLGGGANQPQHF. CDR3 bases: TGTGCCAGCAGTCTCGGCGGGGGGGCGAATCAGCCCCAGCATTTT.

The V gene is TRBV5-4, the J gene TRBJ2-5, with 8 bases that match TRBD1. V shed 3 bases and J 5 bases; nucleotides not matched to a gene: 12. The CDR3 extends over 16 amino acids. From germline, CDR1 is SGHNT and CDR2 YYREEE (reference sequence). The CDR3 nucleotides read TGTGCCAGCAGCTCCGGAAGGACAGGGAAGTTTGAGACCCAGTACTTC. Translated: CASSSGRTGKFETQYF.

The chain joins TRBV30 to TRBJ2-7; 8 bases are a match to TRBD2. CDR3 size: 12 residues. The germline V gene encodes CDR1 GTSNPN and CDR2 SVGIG (reference sequence). Trimming removed 5 bases from V and 7 bases from J; junction bases left unmatched: 7. The CDR3, as DNA: TGTGCCTGGGGAGCGGGAGTCGGAGAGCAGTACGTC. This codes for CAWGAGVGEQYV.

The chain joins TRBV7-8 to TRBJ2-6, with D hard to call. The CDR3 sequence is 18 residues long. The germline V gene encodes CDR1 SGHVS and CDR2 FQNEAQ. Trimming cost V 5 bases and J 2 bases, with 19 bases left between them. The CDR3 loop is CASSQTNGPMAGANVLTF. The CDR3 bases are TGTGCCAGCAGCCAGACGAATGGGCCCATGGCTGGGGCCAACGTCCTGACTTTC.

The chain has TRBV25-1 and TRBJ2-7; no reliable D call. CDR1 and CDR2 from the germline V gene are MGHDK and SYGVNS. There are 13 residues in the CDR3. V was trimmed by 5 bases and J by 0 bases, leaving 8 bases between them. The CDR3 sequence is CASSSMSSYEQYF. The DNA for the CDR3 is TGTGCCAGCAGTTCCATGAGCTCCTACGAGCAGTACTTC.

V and J are TRBV3-1 (or the pseudogene TRBV3-2) and TRBJ2-5, with TRBD2 matching 11 bases. Losses at the gene ends were 4 bases for V and 4 bases for J; bases not matched to a gene: 11. This CDR3 spans 17 amino acids. Germline values: CDR1 LGHDT, CDR2 YNNKEL (reference sequence). The CDR3 coding sequence is TGTGCCAGCAGCCCCCCCAGCGGGACTAGCGGAGGAGAGACCCAGTACTTC. Translation gives CASSPPSGTSGGETQYF.

V gene TRBV19 combines with J gene TRBJ2-1; 11 bases align to TRBD2. Per germline, CDR1 LNHDA and CDR2 SQIVND (reference sequence). The length of the CDR3 is 19 residues. V dropped 2 bases and J dropped 0; count of bases not matched to a gene: 9. CDR3 loop: CASSIRLAGPTSSYNEQFF. CDR3 sequence (DNA): TGTGCCAGTAGTATACGACTAGCGGGACCAACCAGCTCCTACAATGAGCAGTTCTTC.

This clone has just a few counts. The chain employs TRBV25-1 and TRBJ2-3; the D gene is possibly TRBD2 (6 bases). The CDR3 is 16 amino acids. V lost 5 bases to trimming and J lost 0 bases, with 15 bases between them. Per the germline V gene, CDR1 is MGHDK and CDR2 is SYGVNS. CDR3 region: CASSFSLRESTDTQYF. CDR3 in DNA: TGTGCCAGCAGTTTTTCACTACGGGAGAGCACAGATACGCAGTATTTT.

The rearrangement uses TRBV2 and TRBJ1-2; D is unresolved. V dropped 3 bases and J dropped 4 bases, with 6 bases sitting between them. The CDR3 extends over 12 amino acids. Per the germline V gene, CDR1 is SNHLY and CDR2 is FYNNEI. This chain's CDR3 is CASSEVSYGYTF. CDR3 sequence (DNA): TGTGCCAGCAGTGAGGTCAGCTATGGCTACACCTTC.